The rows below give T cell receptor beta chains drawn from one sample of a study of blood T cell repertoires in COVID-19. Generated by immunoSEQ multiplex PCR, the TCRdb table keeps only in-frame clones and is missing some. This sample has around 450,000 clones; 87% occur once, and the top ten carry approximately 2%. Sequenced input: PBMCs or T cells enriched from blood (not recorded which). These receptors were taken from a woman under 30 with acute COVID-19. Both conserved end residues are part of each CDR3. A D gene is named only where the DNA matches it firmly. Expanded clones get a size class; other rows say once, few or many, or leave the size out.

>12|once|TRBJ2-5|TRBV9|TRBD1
TGTGCCAGCGGGACAGGTGTCGAGACCCAGTACTTC
CASGTGVETQYF
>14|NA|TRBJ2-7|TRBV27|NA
TGTGCCAGCAGTTCCCGGAGCGAATCCTACGAGCAGTACTTC
CASSSRSESYEQYF
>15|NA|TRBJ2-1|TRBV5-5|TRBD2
TGTGCCAGCAGCTTGTTGACTAGCCGCGAGAATGAGCAGTTCTTC
CASSLLTSRENEQFF
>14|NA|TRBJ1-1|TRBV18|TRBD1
TGTGCCAGCTCACCTGCACAGGGGGACACTGAAGCTTTCTTT
CASSPAQGDTEAFF
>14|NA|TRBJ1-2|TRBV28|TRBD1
TGTGCCAGCAGCCCCAGACAGGGCCCCAATGGCTACACCTTC
CASSPRQGPNGYTF
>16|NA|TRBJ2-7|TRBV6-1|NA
TGTGCCAGCAGTGCTGAGTCCCCCCTTATCCCCTACGAGCAGTACTTC
CASSAESPLIPYEQYF
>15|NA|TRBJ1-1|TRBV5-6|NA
TGTGCCAGCACCCCGGAGGGAGGCGGCAACACTGAAGCTTTCTTT
CASTPEGGGNTEAFF
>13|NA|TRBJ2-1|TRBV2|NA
TGTGCCAGCAGATTGAGCTCCTACAATGAGCAGTTCTTC
CASRLSSYNEQFF
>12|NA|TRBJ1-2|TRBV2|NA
TGTGCCAGTCACAGGGATTACTATGGCTACACCTTC
CASHRDYYGYTF
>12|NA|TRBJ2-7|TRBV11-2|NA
TGTGCCAGCAGCTTATCTCGGGTCGAGCAGTACTTC
CASSLSRVEQYF
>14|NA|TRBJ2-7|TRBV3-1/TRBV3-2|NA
TGTGCCAGCAGCCAAGGGAGCCTAGAGCGCGAGCAGTACTTC
CASSQGSLEREQYF
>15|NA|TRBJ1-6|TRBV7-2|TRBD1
TGTGCCAGCAGCAACAGACAGGGTGTTAATTCACCCCTCCACTTT
CASSNRQGVNSPLHF
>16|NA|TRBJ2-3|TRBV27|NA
TGTGCCAGCAGTTTTCAGGGGTCTGGGGCGAAAGATACGCAGTATTTT
CASSFQGSGAKDTQYF
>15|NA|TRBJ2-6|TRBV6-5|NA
TGTGCCAGCAGTTCCCAGGGGTCTGGGGCCAACGTCCTGACTTTC
CASSSQGSGANVLTF
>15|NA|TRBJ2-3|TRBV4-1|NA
TGCGCCAGCAGCCAAGCCCACAGGGGCACAGATACGCAGTATTTT
CASSQAHRGTDTQYF
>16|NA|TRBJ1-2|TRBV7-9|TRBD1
TGTGCCAGCAGCCCGAGGACAGGGGAGTTCTACTATGGCTACACCTTC
CASSPRTGEFYYGYTF
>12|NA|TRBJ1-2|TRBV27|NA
TGTGCCAGCAGCCCCAGGAACTATGGCTACACCTTC
CASSPRNYGYTF
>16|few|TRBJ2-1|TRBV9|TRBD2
TGTGCCAGCAGCGTAGCGGGCGGACTAGCCTACAATGAGCAGTTCTTC
CASSVAGGLAYNEQFF
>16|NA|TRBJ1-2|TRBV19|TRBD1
TGTGCCAGTAGTGCCTCGACAGGGGGCTTTGGCTATGGCTACACCTTC
CASSASTGGFGYGYTF
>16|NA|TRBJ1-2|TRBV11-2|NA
TGTGCCAGCAGCTTTATACTCCCCGCTAAGAGGAATGGCTACACCTTC
CASSFILPAKRNGYTF
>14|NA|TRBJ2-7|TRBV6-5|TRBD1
TGTGCCAGCAGTATGGGGACAGGGTCCTACGAGCAGTACTTC
CASSMGTGSYEQYF
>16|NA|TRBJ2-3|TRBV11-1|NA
TGTGCCAGCAGCTTAGCGGGGCCCAGGAGCACAGATACGCAGTATTTT
CASSLAGPRSTDTQYF
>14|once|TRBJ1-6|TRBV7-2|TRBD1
TGTGCCAGCAGCTCCGGACAGGGGAATTCACCCCTCCACTTT
CASSSGQGNSPLHF
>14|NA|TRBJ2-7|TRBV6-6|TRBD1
TGTGCCAGCACCCTGGACAGGGTCTTCTACGAGCAGTACTTC
CASTLDRVFYEQYF
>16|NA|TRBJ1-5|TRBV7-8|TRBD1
TGTGCCAGCAGCCCAAAACAGGGGGCAAAAGATCAGCCCCAGCATTTT
CASSPKQGAKDQPQHF
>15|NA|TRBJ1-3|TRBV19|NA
TGTGCCAGTAGTATGGCAGCGATCTCTGGAAACACCATATATTTT
CASSMAAISGNTIYF
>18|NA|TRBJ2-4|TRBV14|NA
TGTGCCAGCAGCCAAGATTTTTCCAGGGACTCAGCCAAAAACATTCAGTACTTC
CASSQDFSRDSAKNIQYF
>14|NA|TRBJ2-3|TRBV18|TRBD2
TGTGCCAGCTCACCAAGATCGGGGGGGGATACGCAGTATTTT
CASSPRSGGDTQYF
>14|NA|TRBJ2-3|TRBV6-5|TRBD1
TGTGCCAGCAGTTCACAGGGGGGCGCAGATACGCAGTATTTT
CASSSQGGADTQYF
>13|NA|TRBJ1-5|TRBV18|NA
TGTGCCAGCTCACCGATGACAGCTCAGCCCCAGCATTTT
CASSPMTAQPQHF
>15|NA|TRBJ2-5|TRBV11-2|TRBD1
TGTGCCAGCAGCTTATTTTCAGGGGGCGCAGAGACCCAGTACTTC
CASSLFSGGAETQYF
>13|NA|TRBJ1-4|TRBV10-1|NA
TGCGCCAGCAGCGCCGGAGACAATGAAAAACTGTTTTTT
CASSAGDNEKLFF
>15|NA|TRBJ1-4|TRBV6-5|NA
TGTGCCAGCAGTTACAGTAGGCAGGGTTGGGAAAAACTGTTTTTT
CASSYSRQGWEKLFF
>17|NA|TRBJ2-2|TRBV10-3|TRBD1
TGTGCCAGCCACCCAAACCCCGGGACAGGGGGAACCGGGGAGCTGTTTTTT
CASHPNPGTGGTGELFF
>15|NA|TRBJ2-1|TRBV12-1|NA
TGTGCCAGCAGCTTTGGGACCGACAGGGCGAATGAGCAGTTCTTC
CASSFGTDRANEQFF
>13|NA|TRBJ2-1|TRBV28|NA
TGTGCCAGCAGTTTATCTCGGGTTACTGAGCAGTTCTTC
CASSLSRVTEQFF
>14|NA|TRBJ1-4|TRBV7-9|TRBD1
TGTGCCAGCAGCGGGACAGTTCTTTCTGAAAAACTGTTTTTT
CASSGTVLSEKLFF
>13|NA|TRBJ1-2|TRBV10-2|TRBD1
TGCGCCATTTCACCGACAGGGTCATATGGCTACACCTTC
CAISPTGSYGYTF
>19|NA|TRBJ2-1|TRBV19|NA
TGTGCCAGTAGTATAAAATACCCCCCCTGGGCCCTGACCCTGAATGAGCAGTTCTTC
CASSIKYPPWALTLNEQFF
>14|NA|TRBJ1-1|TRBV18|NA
TGTGCCAGCTCACCTACAGTGAAGAACACTGAAGCTTTCTTT
CASSPTVKNTEAFF